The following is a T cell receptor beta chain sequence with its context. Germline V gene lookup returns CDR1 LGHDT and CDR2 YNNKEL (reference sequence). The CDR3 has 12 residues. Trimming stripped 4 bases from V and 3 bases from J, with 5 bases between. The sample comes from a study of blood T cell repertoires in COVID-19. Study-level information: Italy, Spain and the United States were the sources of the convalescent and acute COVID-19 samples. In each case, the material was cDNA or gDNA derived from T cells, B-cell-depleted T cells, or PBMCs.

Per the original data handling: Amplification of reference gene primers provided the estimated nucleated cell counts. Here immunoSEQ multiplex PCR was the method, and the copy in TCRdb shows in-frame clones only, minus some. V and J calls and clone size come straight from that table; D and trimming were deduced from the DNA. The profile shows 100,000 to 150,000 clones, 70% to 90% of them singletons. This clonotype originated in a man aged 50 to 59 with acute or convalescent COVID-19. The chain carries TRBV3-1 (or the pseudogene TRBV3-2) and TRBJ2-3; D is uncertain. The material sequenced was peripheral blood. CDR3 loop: CASSRGTDTQYF. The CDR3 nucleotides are TGTGCCAGCAGCCGAGGAACAGATACGCAGTATTTT.